This T cell receptor beta chain was observed in a study of cytomegalovirus exposure and HLA in healthy donors. With 60 Vbeta and 13 Jbeta primers, the PCR was carried out. Here immunoSEQ multiplex PCR was the method, and the copy in TCRdb shows in-frame clones only, minus some. Here the sample table reports some 120,000 clones. CDR1 is SEHNR and CDR2 is FQNEAQ in the germline V gene (reference sequence). Unmatched junction bases numbered 3, after V lost 2 bases and J lost 4 bases. The CDR3 contains 15 residues. This clonotype originated in a man under 40 in good health and CMV-seronegative. Material: PBMCs. The rearrangement joins TRBV7-9 to TRBJ2-1; 9 bases fit TRBD2. The CDR3 spells CASSLTTSGYNEQFF. The CDR3 nucleotides are TGTGCCAGCAGCTTAACGACTAGCGGTTACAATGAGCAGTTCTTC.